A selection of T cell receptor beta chains follows, all from one sample in a study of shared clonotypes between healthy human individuals. TCRdb's copy holds only in-frame clones and misses some; the assay was immunoSEQ multiplex PCR. The data show fewer than 1.8 million clones, about 98.5% seen once. Sequencing input: naive CD4+ T cells sorted from blood. These receptors were collected from a man aged 25 to 40 in good health. The conserved cysteine and the conserved F or W are not part of the CDR3 here.

CDR3	J	V
ASSATSGTGATYTEAF	TRBJ1-1	TRBV19
ASSVEAPGRKNYGYT	TRBJ1-2	TRBV9
ASRRETNRAVNTEAF	TRBJ1-1	TRBV27
ASSPSGTSGRGADTQY	TRBJ2-3	TRBV18
ASSPRAGPTYEQY	TRBJ2-7	TRBV5-1
ASSPPSAGELF	TRBJ2-2	TRBV18
SVSGQINEKLF	TRBJ1-4	TRBV29-1
ASSLGSTSDTQY	TRBJ2-3	TRBV5-1
ASRRSGIGTEKLF	TRBJ1-4	TRBV6-5
ASRQGFDTQY	TRBJ2-3	TRBV6-1
ASSPARSSSYEQY	TRBJ2-7	TRBV18
ASSLAGPSEGKTQY	TRBJ2-5	TRBV5-1
ASSLTGTGDSYEQY	TRBJ2-7	TRBV5-1
ASSSTTSGRYNEQF	TRBJ2-1	TRBV7-3
ASSPPQGNTGELF	TRBJ2-2	TRBV18
ASSLSGAVTSYEQY	TRBJ2-7	TRBV27
ASSLGGTSGAFIEQY	TRBJ2-7	TRBV5-1
ASSLVVGSEKLF	TRBJ1-4	TRBV5-1
ASSQVSGRASEQF	TRBJ2-1	TRBV14
ASSSQAANTEAF	TRBJ1-1	TRBV5-1
ARSLATGHYQPQH	TRBJ1-5	TRBV5-3
ATSRQGQGAYEQY	TRBJ2-7	TRBV15
ASSWGQGRMETQY	TRBJ2-5	TRBV5-4